The 14 T cell receptor beta chains presented below share a single source sample, sequenced in a study of cytomegalovirus exposure and HLA in healthy donors. The PCR made use of 60 Vbeta and 13 Jbeta primers. Clones were sequenced by immunoSEQ multiplex PCR, and TCRdb holds only the in-frame ones, with some missing. The data show over 250,000 clones, under 80% seen once. The source material was PBMCs. Receptors originate from a female donor in good health and CMV-seronegative.

This rearrangement joins TRBV29-1 to TRBJ2-5; D might be TRBD2 (5 bases). Gene TRBJ2-7 matches the end of the DNA better, so the J call may be wrong. This CDR3 comprises 14 residues. Germline lookup yields CDR1 SQVTM and CDR2 ANQGSEA. CDR3 in DNA: TGCAGCGTTATACCCGGGGAGAGGACCTACGAGCAGTACTTC. Residues: CSVIPGERTYEQYF.

This rearrangement joins TRBV30 to TRBJ2-1; maybe TRBD2 (6 bases). V dropped 8 bases and J dropped 1 base, with 24 bases sitting between them. CDR1 is GTSNPN, CDR2 SVGIG, per germline (reference sequence). The CDR3 loop spans 17 amino acids. CDR3 in DNA: TGTGCCGCCCTGAGGGCGGGGAGTGGTCGTTCCTACAATGAGCAGTTCTTC. Protein sequence: CAALRAGSGRSYNEQFF.

The V gene is TRBV30, the J gene TRBJ1-4; D gene unclear. Trimming pared 3 bases from V and 0 bases from J, leaving 8 bases between. Germline values: CDR1 GTSNPN, CDR2 SVGIG (reference sequence). This CDR3 has 14 residues. The CDR3 sequence is CAWRAGTTNEKLFF. DNA for the CDR3: TGTGCCTGGAGGGCCGGGACAACTAATGAAAAACTGTTTTTT.

The V call is TRBV18, the J call TRBJ1-2; TRBD1 agrees at 8 bases. Per germline, CDR1 KGHSH and CDR2 LQKENI. V shed 5 bases, J shed 5 bases, and the junction held 4 bases outside the gene matches. The CDR3 is made up of 13 amino acids. CDR3 DNA: TGTGCCAGCTCAGGACAGGGAAAATATGGCTACACCTTC. It codes for CASSGQGKYGYTF.

The genes are TRBV21-1 and TRBJ2-5; the table's D call TRBD1 went unverified against the DNA. TRBV21-1 is designated a pseudogene. The CDR3 length is 14 residues. CDR3 DNA sequence: TGTGCCAGCGGGGACAGGGGAGGGGAAGAGACCCAGTACTTC. Residues: CASGDRGGEETQYF.

The chain carries TRBV28 and TRBJ2-6, with 9 bases lining up with TRBD1. V trimming: 6 bases; J trimming: 4 bases; junction bases outside the gene matches: 13. The CDR3 covers 18 residues. Germline assignment: CDR1 MDHEN and CDR2 SYDVKM. The CDR3 DNA reads as TGTGCCAGCAGCCCTCCGGGACAGGGAGCTCTGGGGGCCAACGTCCTGACTTTC. Residues: CASSPPGQGALGANVLTF.

This clone was detected only a few times. The chain combines TRBV21-1 with TRBJ1-5. TRBV21-1 is assigned pseudogene status. There are 20 residues in the CDR3. CDR3 DNA sequence: TGTGCCAGCAGCAAAGTAGGGAGCGGGGACAAGAGGGATAGCAATCAGCCCCAGCATTTT. It encodes CASSKVGSGDKRDSNQPQHF.

CDR3 loop: CASSGDSGRPQHF. As DNA, the CDR3 is TGTGCCAGCAGCGGGGACAGCGGAAGGCCCCAGCATTTT. This chain joins TRBV9 and TRBJ1-5; 7 nucleotides match TRBD1. The V segment lost 3 bases and the J segment 9 bases; nucleotides outside the gene matches: 6. This CDR3 contains 13 residues. CDR1 and CDR2 from the germline V gene are SGDLS and YYNGEE.

The DNA of the CDR3 is TGTGCCAGCAGGACTATAAGCGGGACTAGCTACAATGAGCAGTTCTTC. Residues: CASRTISGTSYNEQFF. The J gene is TRBJ2-1, the V gene TRBV2; TRBD2 agrees at 8 bases. Germline trimming cut 6 bases from V and 3 bases from J; bases unmatched to any gene: 10. CDR3 length: 16 amino acids. Per the germline V gene, CDR1 is SNHLY and CDR2 is FYNNEI.

This clone was recorded once. The chain recombines TRBV4-2 with TRBJ2-5; 11 nucleotides line up with TRBD2. J lost 5 bases, V lost 2 bases, and 7 bases had no gene match. Germline-derived CDR1 and CDR2 are LGHNA and YNFKEQ. The CDR3 sequence is 16 residues long. The CDR3 here is CASSQILAGAAETQYF. The CDR3 coding sequence is TGTGCCAGCAGCCAAATACTAGCGGGAGCGGCGGAGACCCAGTACTTC.

The rearrangement joins TRBV14 to TRBJ2-7; possibly TRBD1 for D (5 bases). V shed 4 bases and J shed 2 bases, with 9 bases lying between them. From germline, CDR1 is SGHDN and CDR2 FVKESK. The CDR3 is 13 residues long. The CDR3 loop is CASSPDSAYEQYF. CDR3 coding DNA: TGTGCCAGCAGCCCTGACAGCGCCTACGAGCAGTACTTC.

The J gene is TRBJ2-5, the V gene TRBV5-1; 11 bases line up with TRBD2. V gave up 4 bases and J gave up 4 bases; unmatched junction bases: 9. From germline, CDR1 is SGHRS and CDR2 YFSETQ. The CDR3 length is 16 residues. DNA of the CDR3: TGCGCCAGCAGCCTTCCACTAGCGGGAGTAGGAGAGACCCAGTACTTC. Encoded protein: CASSLPLAGVGETQYF. The entire variable domain, with the rest obtained from reference TRBV5-1 and TRBJ2-5, is as follows: KAGVTQTPRYLIKTRGQQVTLSCSPISGHRSVSWYQQTPGQGLQFLFEYFSETQRNKGNFPGRFSGRQFSNSRSEMNVSTLELGDSALYLCASSLPLAGVGETQYFGPGTRLLVL.

On this clone: The junction does not match germline at one end; this may be a read error. For the CDR3, the DNA is TGTGCCAGTAGTCCCCTCCGTGGTCAGGTGCCCTCATCCCAGCTCTTC. This translates into CASSPLRGQVPSSQLF. V is TRBV19 and J is TRBJ2-1; no reliable D call. The CDR3 covers 16 residues. The germline V gene has CDR1 LNHDA and CDR2 SQIVND (reference sequence).

The chain links TRBV7-9 to TRBJ1-4; possible D gene TRBD1, 6 bases. CDR3 length equals 16 residues. Between the trimmed V and J ends, which lost 5 bases and 5 bases, there was a span of 18 bases. Germline CDR1 and CDR2: SEHNR and FQNEAQ (reference sequence). The chain's CDR3 is CASSPQGGSLNEKLFF. For the CDR3, the DNA is TGTGCCAGCAGCCCACAGGGTGGTAGTCTCAATGAAAAACTGTTTTTT.